This is a list of T cell receptor beta chains from one sample in a study of radiation and T cells in renal cell carcinoma. Sequenced by immunoSEQ multiplex PCR; TCRdb stores in-frame clones only, minus some. Of roughly 100,000 clones in the sample, approximately 86% were seen once. Sequences were derived from blood, sampled from a patient whose treatment included radiotherapy and nephrectomy. The receptors come from a man between 45 and 60 years old with renal cell carcinoma. Each CDR3 is given with its conserved first and last residue. A D gene is named only where the DNA matches it firmly. For some rows the clone size is stated as once, few or many, or as a class when expanded; others skip it.

d_call: -
v_call: TRBV7-6
j_call: TRBJ2-2
clone_size: -
cdr3_aa: CASSLAAGAGELFF
cdr3_nt: TGTGCCAGCAGCTTAGCGGCAGGGGCCGGGGAGCTGTTTTTT

d_call: -
v_call: TRBV15
j_call: TRBJ1-3
clone_size: -
cdr3_aa: CATSRGQDSGNTIYF
cdr3_nt: TGTGCCACCAGCAGAGGACAGGACTCTGGAAACACCATATATTTT

d_call: -
v_call: TRBV7-2
j_call: TRBJ2-3
clone_size: -
cdr3_aa: CASSLAPTDTQYF
cdr3_nt: TGTGCCAGCAGCTTAGCCCCCACAGATACGCAGTATTTT

d_call: TRBD1
v_call: TRBV6-5
j_call: TRBJ2-7
clone_size: -
cdr3_aa: CASSRDRSYEQYF
cdr3_nt: TGTGCCAGCAGCCGGGACAGGTCCTACGAGCAGTACTTC

d_call: TRBD2
v_call: TRBV29-1
j_call: TRBJ2-7
clone_size: -
cdr3_aa: CSVGGSGSYEQYF
cdr3_nt: TGCAGCGTTGGCGGGAGTGGGTCCTACGAGCAGTACTTC

d_call: -
v_call: TRBV7-9
j_call: TRBJ2-1
clone_size: -
cdr3_aa: CASSHSRVNEQFF
cdr3_nt: TGTGCCAGCAGCCATTCCAGGGTAAATGAGCAGTTCTTC

d_call: -
v_call: TRBV11-2
j_call: TRBJ1-4
clone_size: -
cdr3_aa: CASRTTTTTNEKLFF
cdr3_nt: TGTGCCAGCAGAACGACGACTACAACTAATGAAAAACTGTTTTTT

d_call: -
v_call: TRBV28
j_call: TRBJ2-2
clone_size: once
cdr3_aa: CASLGTGELFF
cdr3_nt: TGTGCCAGCCTGGGGACCGGGGAGCTGTTTTTT

d_call: TRBD1
v_call: TRBV10-3
j_call: TRBJ2-2
clone_size: -
cdr3_aa: CAISVTGGAGTGELFF
cdr3_nt: TGTGCCATCAGTGTGACAGGGGGCGCCGGCACCGGGGAGCTGTTTTTT

d_call: -
v_call: TRBV5-4
j_call: TRBJ1-1
clone_size: -
cdr3_aa: CASSLGQKGTEAFF
cdr3_nt: TGTGCCAGCAGCTTAGGACAGAAAGGCACTGAAGCTTTCTTT

d_call: -
v_call: TRBV9
j_call: TRBJ2-5
clone_size: -
cdr3_aa: CASSVVGGAEETQYF
cdr3_nt: TGTGCCAGCAGCGTAGTGGGGGGGGCCGAGGAGACCCAGTACTTC

d_call: -
v_call: TRBV4-1
j_call: TRBJ1-1
clone_size: few
cdr3_aa: CASSQVGGTEAFF
cdr3_nt: TGCGCCAGCAGCCAAGTCGGAGGTACTGAAGCTTTCTTT

d_call: -
v_call: TRBV28
j_call: TRBJ2-3
clone_size: -
cdr3_aa: CASTQQGTDTQYF
cdr3_nt: TGTGCCAGCACCCAGCAGGGGACAGATACGCAGTATTTT

d_call: -
v_call: TRBV6-1
j_call: TRBJ1-6
clone_size: -
cdr3_aa: CASSGSGLNNSPLHF
cdr3_nt: TGTGCCAGCAGTGGGTCGGGTCTCAATAATTCACCCCTCCACTTT

d_call: TRBD2
v_call: TRBV2
j_call: TRBJ2-7
clone_size: -
cdr3_aa: CASSREAGGRYEQYF
cdr3_nt: TGTGCCAGCAGTCGAGAAGCGGGGGGCCGTTACGAGCAGTACTTC

d_call: -
v_call: TRBV4-3
j_call: TRBJ1-1
clone_size: few
cdr3_aa: CASSLGRVTEAFF
cdr3_nt: TGCGCCAGCAGCCTGGGGAGAGTAACTGAAGCTTTCTTT

d_call: -
v_call: TRBV2
j_call: TRBJ1-2
clone_size: -
cdr3_aa: CASIERPGIIYGYTF
cdr3_nt: TGTGCCAGCATAGAGCGCCCCGGGATAATCTATGGCTACACCTTC

d_call: -
v_call: TRBV6-5
j_call: TRBJ1-6
clone_size: -
cdr3_aa: CASSYSNLGNSPLHF
cdr3_nt: TGTGCCAGCAGTTACTCTAATTTGGGGAATTCACCCCTCCACTTT

d_call: -
v_call: TRBV11-2
j_call: TRBJ2-7
clone_size: -
cdr3_aa: CASSLSRQSSNYEQYF
cdr3_nt: TGTGCCAGCAGCTTATCTCGTCAGAGTTCGAACTACGAGCAGTACTTC

d_call: -
v_call: TRBV2
j_call: TRBJ1-1
clone_size: -
cdr3_aa: CATTPPRGGLNTEAFF
cdr3_nt: TGTGCCACCACTCCCCCACGGGGGGGCCTCAACACTGAAGCTTTCTTT

d_call: TRBD2
v_call: TRBV7-4
j_call: TRBJ2-2
clone_size: -
cdr3_aa: CASSLETSGRGWNTGELFF
cdr3_nt: TGTGCCAGCAGCTTAGAAACTAGCGGGAGAGGTTGGAACACCGGGGAGCTGTTTTTT

d_call: -
v_call: TRBV9
j_call: TRBJ2-3
clone_size: -
cdr3_aa: CASSVGRTDTQYF
cdr3_nt: TGTGCCAGCAGCGTAGGCCGGACAGATACGCAGTATTTT

d_call: -
v_call: TRBV21-1
j_call: TRBJ1-5
clone_size: -
cdr3_aa: CASSKGRISNQPQHF
cdr3_nt: TGTGCCAGCAGCAAAGGCAGGATTAGCAATCAGCCCCAGCATTTT

d_call: -
v_call: TRBV2
j_call: TRBJ1-5
clone_size: -
cdr3_aa: CASSERQGDQPQHF
cdr3_nt: TGTGCCAGCAGTGAACGGCAGGGCGATCAGCCCCAGCATTTT

d_call: -
v_call: TRBV4-1
j_call: TRBJ2-7
clone_size: -
cdr3_aa: CASSQAVVLDSYEQYF
cdr3_nt: TGCGCCAGCAGCCAAGCTGTCGTCCTTGACTCCTACGAGCAGTACTTC

d_call: -
v_call: TRBV7-2
j_call: TRBJ1-5
clone_size: -
cdr3_aa: CASSLEGYSNQPQHF
cdr3_nt: TGTGCCAGCAGCTTAGAGGGTTATAGCAATCAGCCCCAGCATTTT

d_call: -
v_call: TRBV7-3
j_call: TRBJ2-1
clone_size: -
cdr3_aa: CASSGNQGNEQFF
cdr3_nt: TGTGCCAGCAGCGGTAATCAGGGGAATGAGCAGTTCTTC

d_call: -
v_call: TRBV18
j_call: TRBJ1-1
clone_size: once
cdr3_aa: CASSPQGSTEAFF
cdr3_nt: TGTGCCAGCTCACCCCAGGGTAGCACTGAAGCTTTCTTT

d_call: -
v_call: TRBV7-3
j_call: TRBJ2-3
clone_size: -
cdr3_aa: CASSLDYTDTQYF
cdr3_nt: TGTGCCAGCAGCTTAGACTATACAGATACGCAGTATTTT

d_call: TRBD2
v_call: TRBV19
j_call: TRBJ2-1
clone_size: -
cdr3_aa: CASTRQAGAYNEQFF
cdr3_nt: TGTGCCAGTACTCGACAAGCGGGGGCCTACAATGAGCAGTTCTTC

d_call: TRBD1
v_call: TRBV6-5
j_call: TRBJ2-7
clone_size: -
cdr3_aa: CASSYDDRGYEQYF
cdr3_nt: TGTGCCAGCAGTTACGACGACAGGGGCTACGAGCAGTACTTC